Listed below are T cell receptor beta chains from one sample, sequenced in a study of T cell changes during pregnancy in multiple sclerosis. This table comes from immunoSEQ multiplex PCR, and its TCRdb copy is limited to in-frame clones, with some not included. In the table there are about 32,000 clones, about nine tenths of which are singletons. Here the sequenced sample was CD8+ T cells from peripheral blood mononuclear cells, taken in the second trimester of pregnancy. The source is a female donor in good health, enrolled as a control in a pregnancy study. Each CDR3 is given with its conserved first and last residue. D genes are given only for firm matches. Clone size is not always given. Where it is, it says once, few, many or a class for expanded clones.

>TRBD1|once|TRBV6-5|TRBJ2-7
CASSETGSSYEQYF
TGTGCCAGCAGCGAGACAGGGAGCTCCTACGAGCAGTACTTC
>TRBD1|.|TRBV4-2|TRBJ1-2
CASSQSTGRGLGYTF
TGTGCCAGCAGCCAATCGACAGGGAGAGGGTTAGGCTACACCTTC
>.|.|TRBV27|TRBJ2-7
CASSLSPTTSSYEQYF
TGTGCCAGCAGTTTATCGCCCACCACTAGCTCCTACGAGCAGTACTTC
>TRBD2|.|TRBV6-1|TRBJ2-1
CASSEPAGVSSYNEQFF
TGTGCCAGCAGTGAACCAGCGGGGGTAAGCTCCTACAATGAGCAGTTCTTC
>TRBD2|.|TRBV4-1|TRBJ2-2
CASSLLGTSGGPNTGELFF
TGCGCCAGCAGCCTGCTCGGGACTAGCGGGGGGCCGAACACCGGGGAGCTGTTTTTT
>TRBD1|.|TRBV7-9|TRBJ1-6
CASSLGQGANSPLHF
TGTGCCAGCAGCTTAGGACAGGGGGCAAATTCACCCCTCCACTTT
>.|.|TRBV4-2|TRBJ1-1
CASSPGAGMNTEAFF
TGTGCCAGCAGCCCCGGAGCAGGGATGAACACTGAAGCTTTCTTT
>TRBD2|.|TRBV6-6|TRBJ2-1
CASSYLSGGATGEQFF
TGTGCCAGCAGTTACCTTAGCGGGGGGGCGACGGGAGAGCAGTTCTTC
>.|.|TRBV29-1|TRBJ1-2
CSAKWRGSGGYTF
TGCAGCGCAAAATGGCGGGGATCGGGCGGCTACACCTTC
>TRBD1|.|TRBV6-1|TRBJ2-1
CASSERVQGVYNEQFF
TGTGCCAGCAGTGAGCGTGTACAGGGGGTCTACAATGAGCAGTTCTTC
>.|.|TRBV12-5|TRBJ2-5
CASGFGVVRETQYF
TGTGCTAGTGGTTTTGGCGTGGTGAGGGAGACCCAGTACTTC
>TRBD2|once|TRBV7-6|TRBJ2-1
CASTDPTSTPNEQFF
TGTGCCAGCACTGATCCGACTAGCACGCCTAATGAGCAGTTCTTC
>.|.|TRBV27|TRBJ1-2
CASRPAGFLNYGYTF
TGTGCCAGCAGACCCGCGGGGTTTCTCAACTATGGCTACACCTTC
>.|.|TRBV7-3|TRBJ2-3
CASSLSSGYTDTQYF
TGTGCCAGCAGCTTGAGTAGCGGTTACACAGATACGCAGTATTTT
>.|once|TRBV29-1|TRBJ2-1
CSVDQDSSSNEQFF
TGCAGCGTTGACCAGGACAGTTCAAGCAATGAGCAGTTCTTC
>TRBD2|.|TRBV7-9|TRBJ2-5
CASSFLAGGMETQYF
TGTGCCAGCAGCTTCTTAGCGGGGGGGATGGAGACCCAGTACTTC
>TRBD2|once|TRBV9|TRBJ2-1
CASSVGSGGGAYNEQFF
TGTGCCAGCAGCGTAGGATCGGGCGGGGGAGCCTACAATGAGCAGTTCTTC
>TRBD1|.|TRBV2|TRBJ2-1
CASRGPYRGEGNEQFF
TGTGCCAGCAGGGGGCCTTACAGGGGCGAAGGCAATGAGCAGTTCTTC
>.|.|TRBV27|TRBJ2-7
CASSFGHGGSYEQYF
TGTGCCAGCAGTTTTGGGCACGGAGGCTCCTACGAGCAGTACTTC
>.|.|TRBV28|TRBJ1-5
CASKVPLPNQPQHF
TGTGCCAGCAAAGTCCCCCTACCCAATCAGCCCCAGCATTTT
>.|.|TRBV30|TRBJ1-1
CAWSLTVNTEAFF
TGTGCCTGGAGTCTGACAGTGAACACTGAAGCTTTCTTT
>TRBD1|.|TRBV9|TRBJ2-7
CASSPGTGAYEQYF
TGTGCCAGCAGCCCCGGGACAGGGGCCTACGAGCAGTACTTC
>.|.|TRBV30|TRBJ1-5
CAWSTGDQPQHF
TGTGCCTGGAGTACGGGGGATCAGCCCCAGCATTTT
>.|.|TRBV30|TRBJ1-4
CAWSVGQGHEKLFF
TGTGCCTGGAGTGTGGGTCAGGGTCATGAAAAACTGTTTTTT
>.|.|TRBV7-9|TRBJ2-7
CASSWPPRGQYPYEQYF
TGTGCCAGCAGCTGGCCGCCCCGCGGGCAGTACCCCTACGAGCAGTACTTC
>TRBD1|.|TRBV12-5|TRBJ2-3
CASGLGVDRVGPDTQYF
TGTGCTAGTGGTTTGGGGGTGGACAGGGTGGGCCCAGATACGCAGTATTTT
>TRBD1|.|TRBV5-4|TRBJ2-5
CASSKDRSIETQYF
TGTGCCAGCAGTAAGGACAGGAGTATCGAGACCCAGTACTTC
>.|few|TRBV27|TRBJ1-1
CASSFGGGEAFF
TGTGCCAGCAGTTTCGGGGGGGGTGAAGCTTTCTTT
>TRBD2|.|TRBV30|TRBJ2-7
CAWTRAPSGGQREQYF
TGTGCCTGGACGCGTGCCCCTAGCGGGGGGCAGCGCGAGCAGTACTTC
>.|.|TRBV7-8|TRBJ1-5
CASSLAGIPGFSNQPQHF
TGTGCCAGCAGCTTAGCCGGGATCCCGGGGTTTAGCAATCAGCCCCAGCATTTT
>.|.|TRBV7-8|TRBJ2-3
CASSLQSTDTQYF
TGTGCCAGCAGCTTACAGAGCACAGATACGCAGTATTTT
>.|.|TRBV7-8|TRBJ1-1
CASSFGQMNTEAFF
TGTGCCAGCAGCTTTGGGCAGATGAACACTGAAGCTTTCTTT
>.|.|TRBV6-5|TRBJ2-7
CASALGAVYEQYF
TGTGCCAGCGCGTTAGGAGCGGTCTACGAGCAGTACTTC
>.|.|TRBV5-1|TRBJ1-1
CASSLGGRGYTEAFF
TGCGCCAGCAGCTTGGGTGGCAGGGGATACACTGAAGCTTTCTTT
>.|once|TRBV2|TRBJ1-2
CASSSYGYTF
TGTGCCAGCAGTTCTTATGGCTACACCTTC
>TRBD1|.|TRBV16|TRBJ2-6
CASSGGQGVNVLTF
TGTGCCAGCAGCGGGGGACAGGGGGTCAACGTCCTGACTTTC
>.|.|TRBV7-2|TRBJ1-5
CASSLAPDNSNQPQHF
TGTGCCAGCAGCTTAGCGCCCGACAATAGCAATCAGCCCCAGCATTTT
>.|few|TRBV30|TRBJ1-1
CAWSVTGRTEAFF
TGTGCCTGGAGTGTGACAGGTCGGACTGAAGCTTTCTTT
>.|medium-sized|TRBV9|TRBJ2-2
CASSVAGQNTGELFF
TGTGCCAGCAGCGTCGCAGGGCAGAACACCGGGGAGCTGTTTTTT
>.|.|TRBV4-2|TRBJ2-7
CASSQAGSYEQYF
TGTGCCAGCAGCCAAGCGGGCTCCTACGAGCAGTACTTC
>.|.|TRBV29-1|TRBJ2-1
CSVEDGQYNEQFF
TGCAGCGTTGAAGATGGACAGTACAATGAGCAGTTCTTC
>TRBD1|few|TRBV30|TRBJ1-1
CAWRWTGMNTEAFF
TGTGCCTGGAGGTGGACAGGGATGAACACTGAAGCTTTCTTT
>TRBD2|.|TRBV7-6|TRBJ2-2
CASSFSAGRHGELFF
TGTGCCAGCAGCTTTTCTGCCGGGAGGCACGGGGAGCTGTTTTTT
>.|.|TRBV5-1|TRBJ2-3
CASSLEETGADTQYF
TGCGCCAGCAGCTTGGAAGAGACCGGGGCAGATACGCAGTATTTT
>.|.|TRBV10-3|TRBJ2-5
CAISEAGLGETQYF
TGTGCCATCAGTGAGGCAGGGCTTGGGGAGACCCAGTACTTC
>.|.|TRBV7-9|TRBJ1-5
CASSQGGNQPQHF
TGTGCCAGCAGTCAAGGAGGCAATCAGCCCCAGCATTTT
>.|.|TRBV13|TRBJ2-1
CASSFRDEQFF
TGTGCCAGCAGCTTCAGGGATGAGCAGTTCTTC
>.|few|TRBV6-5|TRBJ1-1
CASSYEQTMNTEAFF
TGTGCCAGCAGTTACGAGCAGACTATGAACACTGAAGCTTTCTTT
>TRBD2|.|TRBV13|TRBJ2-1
CASSGRLAGVSYNEQFF
TGTGCCAGCAGCGGCAGACTAGCGGGGGTGTCCTACAATGAGCAGTTCTTC
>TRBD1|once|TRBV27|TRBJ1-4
CASTLTGDNEKLFF
TGTGCCAGCACCCTGACAGGGGATAATGAAAAACTGTTTTTT
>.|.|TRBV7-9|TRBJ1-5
CASDRGSQPQHF
TGTGCCAGCGATAGGGGTAGTCAGCCCCAGCATTTT